This is a list of T cell receptor beta chains from one sample in a study of blood T cell repertoires in COVID-19. The assay was immunoSEQ multiplex PCR, and TCRdb's table has in-frame clones only and misses some. The table lists 300,000 to 500,000 clones, nearly 90% of them singletons. Sequenced sample: PBMCs or T cells enriched from blood (not recorded which). The receptors come from a woman between 40 and 55 years old with acute COVID-19. Each CDR3 is given with its conserved first and last residue. A D gene is named only where the DNA matches it firmly. Clone size appears in some rows only: once, few, many, or a class for an expanded clone.

TRBD2	TRBJ2-1	.	TRBV27	CASSFLGLAGPNEQFF	TGTGCCAGCAGTTTTTTAGGACTAGCGGGGCCAAATGAGCAGTTCTTC
TRBD1	TRBJ1-2	.	TRBV7-2	CASRPRGEDYGYTF	TGTGCCAGCAGGCCCAGGGGGGAGGACTATGGCTACACCTTC
.	TRBJ2-1	.	TRBV2	CASRSLNEQFF	TGTGCCAGCAGATCCTTGAATGAGCAGTTCTTC
.	TRBJ2-1	.	TRBV9	CASSVMGGSRIYNEQFF	TGTGCCAGCAGCGTCATGGGGGGATCCAGAATATACAATGAGCAGTTCTTC
TRBD1	TRBJ1-6	.	TRBV18	CASSPRDQGAHSPLHF	TGTGCCAGCTCACCGCGGGATCAGGGGGCTCATTCACCCCTCCACTTT
TRBD1	TRBJ2-3	.	TRBV19	CASSSLSGQEASDTQYF	TGTGCCAGTAGTTCCCTCTCGGGACAGGAGGCGTCAGATACGCAGTATTTT
TRBD2	TRBJ2-7	.	TRBV5-1	CASSYQGGGPYEQYF	TGCGCCAGCAGCTACCAGGGCGGGGGGCCCTACGAGCAGTACTTC
.	TRBJ2-3	.	TRBV5-1	CASSLALQADTQYF	TGCGCCAGCAGCTTGGCCCTGCAGGCAGATACGCAGTATTTT
TRBD1	TRBJ2-2	.	TRBV18	CASSPGQGITGELFF	TGTGCCAGCTCACCTGGACAGGGGATCACCGGGGAGCTGTTTTTT
TRBD2	TRBJ2-2	.	TRBV7-2	CASRHSGGASAGELFF	TGTGCCAGCCGACATAGCGGGGGGGCGTCGGCCGGGGAGCTGTTTTTT
TRBD2	TRBJ2-3	.	TRBV7-9	CASSPESGENTDTQYF	TGTGCCAGCAGCCCCGAAAGCGGGGAGAACACAGATACGCAGTATTTT
.	TRBJ1-1	.	TRBV7-9	CASSLFGMSRCEAFF	TGTGCCAGCAGCTTATTCGGCATGTCGAGGTGTGAAGCTTTCTTT
.	TRBJ1-1	.	TRBV19	CASSKLGQKFTEAFF	TGTGCCAGTAGCAAACTGGGGCAGAAGTTCACTGAAGCTTTCTTT
.	TRBJ2-5	.	TRBV4-2	CASSQPDYYQETQYF	TGTGCCAGCAGCCAACCAGACTACTACCAAGAGACCCAGTACTTC
.	TRBJ2-7	few	TRBV29-1	CSAARTSLYEQYF	TGCAGCGCTGCGCGGACAAGCCTTTACGAGCAGTACTTC
TRBD1	TRBJ2-7	.	TRBV7-9	CASSRDSSSYEQYF	TGTGCCAGCAGCAGGGACAGCAGCTCCTACGAGCAGTACTTC
TRBD1	TRBJ1-3	.	TRBV29-1	CSVVTGGGNTIYF	TGCAGCGTTGTCACAGGGGGTGGAAACACCATATATTTT
.	TRBJ2-7	.	TRBV21-1	CASNSGTGGSYEQYF	TGTGCCAGCAACTCCGGGACAGGGGGCTCCTACGAGCAGTACTTC
TRBD1	TRBJ1-4	few	TRBV23-1	CASSQGQGGNEKLFF	TGCGCCAGCAGTCAAGGACAGGGCGGGAATGAAAAACTGTTTTTT
TRBD1	TRBJ1-1	once	TRBV6-5	CASNAGQLNTEAFF	TGTGCCAGCAACGCGGGACAGCTGAACACTGAAGCTTTCTTT
.	TRBJ2-7	once	TRBV11-3	CASSAGTSLGYEQYF	TGTGCCAGCAGCGCTGGGACTTCCCTCGGCTACGAGCAGTACTTC
.	TRBJ2-5	.	TRBV2	CASRIAVHQETQYF	TGTGCCAGCAGGATAGCCGTCCACCAAGAGACCCAGTACTTC
.	TRBJ2-5	few	TRBV6-5	CASSWRETQYF	TGTGCCAGCAGTTGGCGGGAGACCCAGTACTTC
TRBD1	TRBJ1-6	.	TRBV19	CASSIRGNSPLHF	TGTGCCAGTAGTATCAGGGGGAATTCACCCCTCCACTTT
.	TRBJ2-1	once	TRBV4-1	CASSRPGDEQFF	TGCGCCAGCAGCCGGCCCGGGGATGAGCAGTTCTTC
TRBD1	TRBJ1-4	.	TRBV5-6	CASSPRTGGPNEKLFF	TGTGCCAGCAGCCCACGGACAGGGGGTCCTAATGAAAAACTGTTTTTT
TRBD1	TRBJ1-3	.	TRBV2	CASRRDSRSGNTIYF	TGTGCCAGCAGAAGGGACAGCCGTTCTGGAAACACCATATATTTT
.	TRBJ1-1	.	TRBV19	CASSIGFGSTEENTEAFF	TGTGCCAGTAGTATAGGATTTGGGTCGACAGAGGAGAACACTGAAGCTTTCTTT
TRBD1	TRBJ2-2	.	TRBV19	CAVGDRAGELFF	TGTGCCGTGGGGGACAGGGCCGGGGAGCTGTTTTTT
.	TRBJ2-7	.	TRBV5-1	CASSLPEATKYF	TGCGCCAGCAGCTTGCCCGAGGCGACCAAGTACTTC
TRBD1	TRBJ2-6	.	TRBV5-4	CASQGARRSGANVLTF	TGTGCCAGTCAGGGGGCGCGGCGCTCTGGGGCCAACGTCCTGACTTTC
TRBD2	TRBJ2-1	.	TRBV7-6	CASSLNVLAGGSSYNEQFF	TGTGCCAGCAGCTTAAACGTACTAGCGGGGGGTAGCTCCTACAATGAGCAGTTCTTC
TRBD1	TRBJ2-7	.	TRBV19	CASRRQGTSSYEQYF	TGTGCCAGTAGAAGACAGGGAACAAGCTCCTACGAGCAGTACTTC
.	TRBJ2-1	.	TRBV28	CASSFLTLALKNYEQFF	TGTGCCAGCAGTTTCCTGACCCTAGCACTCAAGAACTATGAGCAGTTCTTC
.	TRBJ1-1	few	TRBV30	CASTGRVGLTEAFF	TGTGCCTCAACAGGGAGGGTCGGTCTCACTGAAGCTTTCTTT
TRBD2	TRBJ2-5	.	TRBV7-2	CASSLGTSGGEKTQYF	TGTGCCAGCAGCCTCGGGACTAGCGGGGGGGAGAAGACCCAGTACTTC
.	TRBJ1-1	.	TRBV7-9	CASSLSKNTEAFF	TGTGCCAGCAGCTTATCTAAGAACACTGAAGCTTTCTTT
.	TRBJ1-1	.	TRBV7-6	CASIPAAGGAFF	TGTGCCAGCATCCCCGCCGCGGGGGGGGCTTTCTTT
.	TRBJ2-7	.	TRBV5-1	CASSPGTHYEQYF	TGCGCCAGCAGCCCGGGGACTCATTACGAGCAGTACTTC
.	TRBJ1-1	.	TRBV21-1	CASSKRGSRRGRPGCTEAFF	TGTGCCAGCAGCAAACGGGGCTCAAGGAGGGGGCGGCCGGGGTGCACTGAAGCTTTCTTT
TRBD1	TRBJ1-1	.	TRBV5-1	CASSSGQGAIGTEAFF	TGCGCCAGCAGCAGCGGACAGGGGGCGATTGGAACTGAAGCTTTCTTT
.	TRBJ2-5	.	TRBV30	CAWAQEQETQYF	TGTGCCTGGGCTCAAGAGCAAGAGACCCAGTACTTC
TRBD1	TRBJ1-4	.	TRBV20-1	CSASPTGGIGEKLFF	TGCAGTGCTAGTCCCACAGGGGGTATAGGTGAAAAACTGTTTTTT
TRBD1	TRBJ2-5	.	TRBV24-1	CATSATGQGAQTQYF	TGTGCCACCAGTGCCACGGGACAGGGGGCACAGACCCAGTACTTC
TRBD1	TRBJ1-1	.	TRBV24-1	CATRQGVSTEAFF	TGTGCCACCAGACAGGGGGTGAGCACTGAAGCTTTCTTT
.	TRBJ2-5	.	TRBV24-1	CATSDSGGRETQYF	TGTGCCACCAGTGATTCCGGGGGGCGCGAGACCCAGTACTTC
TRBD1	TRBJ2-7	once	TRBV30	CAWRDRGSSYEQYF	TGTGCCTGGAGGGACAGGGGTTCTTCCTACGAGCAGTACTTC